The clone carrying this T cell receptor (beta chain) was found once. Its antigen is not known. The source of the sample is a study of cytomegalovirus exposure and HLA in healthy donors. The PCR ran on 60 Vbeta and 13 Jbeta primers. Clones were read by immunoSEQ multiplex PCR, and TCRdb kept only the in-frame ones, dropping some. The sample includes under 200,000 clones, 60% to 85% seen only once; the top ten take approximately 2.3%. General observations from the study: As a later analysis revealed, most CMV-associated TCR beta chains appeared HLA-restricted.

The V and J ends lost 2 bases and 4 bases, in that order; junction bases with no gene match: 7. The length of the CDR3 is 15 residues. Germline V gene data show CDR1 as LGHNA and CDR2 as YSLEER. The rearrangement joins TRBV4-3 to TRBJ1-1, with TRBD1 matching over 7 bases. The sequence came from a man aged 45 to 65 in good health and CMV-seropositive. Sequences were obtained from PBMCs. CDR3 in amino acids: CASSQSPTGFTEAFF. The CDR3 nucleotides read TGCGCCAGCAGCCAATCCCCGACAGGGTTCACTGAAGCTTTCTTT.